Below are 11 T cell receptor beta chains sequenced from a single sample in a study of T cells in Graves' hyperthyroidism and ophthalmopathy. RNA transcripts yielded amplified TCR beta CDR3 regions. HTBI primers were the set used in a first-round RT-PCR of the TCR CDR3. TCRdb recomputed calls from the multiplex PCR reads with MiXCR, one row per CDR3 protein. Of some 510,000 distinct CDR3 sequences listed, more than 45% are singletons. Sequencing used peripheral blood or thyroid tissue (not recorded which). The origin of the receptors is a woman between 18 and 30 years old with Graves' hyperthyroidism.

This clonotype was seen ten or more times. The chain joins TRBV29-1 to TRBJ1-2, with a possible D match to TRBD1 (6 bases). The CDR3 totals 13 residues. Deletions cut 7 bases from V and 2 bases from J, with 14 bases between. The V gene's germline CDR1 is SQVTM and CDR2 ANQGSEA. The CDR3 loop is CSAGGRENYGYTF. As DNA, the CDR3 is TGCAGCGCCGGGGGCAGGGAGAACTATGGCTACACCTTC.

About this clonotype: A read error is possible here, since a much larger clone lies one base away. Because the CDR3 is missing its conserved closing phenylalanine or tryptophan, this is likely a read error. The V call is TRBV12-3 or TRBV12-4, the J call TRBJ1-5; no clear D gene. V lost 6 bases to trimming and J lost 8 bases, with 8 bases between them. CDR3 size: 11 residues. CDR3 nucleotide sequence: TGTGCCAGCAGCATGGCCAAGCCCCAGCATTCT. Its translation: CASSMAKPQHS.

A few counts support this clonotype. The V and J genes are TRBV7-2 and TRBJ2-3; 7 bases match TRBD2. J was trimmed by 0 bases and V by 0 bases; bases with no gene match: 0. The CDR3 sequence is 15 residues long. Germline V gene lookup returns CDR1 SGHTA and CDR2 FQGNSA. This CDR3 reads CASSLASGSTDTQYF. CDR3 DNA: TGTGCCAGCAGCTTAGCTAGCGGGAGCACAGATACGCAGTATTTT.

This clonotype came up many times. The chain links TRBV10-3 to TRBJ2-5; D may be TRBD2 (6 bases). Trimming pared 11 bases from V and 3 bases from J, leaving 19 bases between. The CDR3 loop spans 14 amino acids. CDR1 is ENHRY and CDR2 is SYGVKD in the germline V gene. The DNA for the CDR3 is TGTGCCGCCTACGGGGTCGGAGGGGAAGAGACCCAGTACTTC. Encoded protein: CAAYGVGGEETQYF.

This clonotype was picked up one time. The junction shows a germline mismatch at one end, possibly a read error. J is TRBJ1-5 and V is TRBV25-1; D is undetermined. CDR1 and CDR2 from the germline V gene are MGHDK and SYGVNS. CDR3 size: 11 residues. The CDR3 DNA reads as TGTGCCGGCAGAGAAAATCAGCCCCAGCATTTT. Protein sequence: CAGRENQPQHF.

The chain employs TRBV20-1 and TRBJ1-6, with D possibly being TRBD1 (5 bases). The V gene lost 0 bases and the J gene lost 9 bases, with 15 bases spanning the gap. In germline, CDR1 is DFQATT, CDR2 SNEGSKA (reference sequence). CDR3 length: 15 amino acids. CDR3 sequence (DNA): TGCAGTGCTAGAGACGCAGGGTACGGGGGTTCACCCCTCCACTTT. Its translation: CSARDAGYGGSPLHF.

This clonotype was detected once. The chain is built from TRBV15 and TRBJ2-7; weak D call: TRBD1 (6 bases). The ends were cut back, 3 bases at V and 6 bases at J, with 9 bases in the middle. CDR1 LNHNV and CDR2 YYDKDF come from the germline V gene (reference sequence). The CDR3 is 12 residues long. CDR3 in amino acids: CATSSGGFEQYF. In DNA, the CDR3 is TGTGCCACCAGCAGTGGGGGCTTCGAGCAGTACTTC. The variable domain in full, with the rest retrieved from reference TRBV15 and TRBJ2-7, is DAMVIQNPRYQVTQFGKPVTLSCSQTLNHNVMYWYQQKSSQAPKLLFHYYDKDFNNEADTPDNFQSRRPNTSFCFLDIRSPGLGDTAMYLCATSSGGFEQYFGPGTRLTVT.

J is TRBJ2-3 and V is TRBV29-1; TRBD2 agrees at 7 bases. Germline CDR1 and CDR2: SQVTM and ANQGSEA. J was trimmed by 2 bases and V by 3 bases; bases with no gene match: 5. This CDR3 comprises 14 residues. This chain's CDR3 is CSVDAGEPTDTQYF. The CDR3 DNA reads TGCAGCGTTGATGCGGGAGAGCCCACAGATACGCAGTATTTT.

The rearrangement links TRBV9 to TRBJ2-5; tentatively, D is TRBD2 (6 bases). The germline CDR1 and CDR2 sequences are SGDLS and YYNGEE. The CDR3 has 16 residues. The V and J ends lost 0 bases and 1 base respectively, with 13 bases between them. The CDR3 DNA follows: TGTGCCAGCAGCGTAGTCCCCGGCGGGGCCCAAGAGACCCAGTACTTC. Translation gives CASSVVPGGAQETQYF.

V and J are TRBV9 and TRBJ1-2; D is undetermined. Germline V lookup: CDR1 SGDLS, CDR2 YYNGEE. V shed 0 bases and J shed 4 bases, with 7 bases lying between them. This CDR3 region has 13 residues. Here the CDR3 DNA reads TGTGCCAGCAGCGTAGCTGACGGCTATGGCTACACCTTC. As protein: CASSVADGYGYTF.

This clonotype showed up many times. The rearrangement uses TRBV7-8 and TRBJ1-5, with D possibly TRBD1 on 6 matching bases. There are 13 residues in the CDR3. Germline V gene data show CDR1 as SGHVS and CDR2 as FQNEAQ. V was pared by 4 bases and J by 6 bases, with 10 bases between. CDR3: CASSSGQSQPQHF. The CDR3 DNA follows: TGTGCCAGCAGCTCTGGACAGTCTCAGCCCCAGCATTTT. Drawing the rest from reference TRBV7-8 and TRBJ1-5, the complete variable domain is GAGVSQSPRYKVAKRGQDVALRCDPISGHVSLFWYQQALGQGPEFLTYFQNEAQLDKSGLPSDRFFAERPEGSVSTLKIQRTQQEDSAVYLCASSSGQSQPQHFGDGTRLSIL.